Included here is one TCR beta chain sequence, with context. This sample stems from a study of OX40 agonist ivuxolimab in advanced cancers. Measured with immunoSEQ multiplex PCR; TCRdb has only the in-frame clones, and not every one. The table shows about 12,000 clones, with approximately 78% occurring only once. This CDR3 has 14 amino acids. Trimming at V came to 6 bases and at J to 4 bases, leaving 4 bases not matched to a gene. CDR1 and CDR2 (germline): LNHDA, SQIVND (reference sequence). The rearrangement uses TRBV19 and TRBJ1-5, with 9 nucleotides matching TRBD1. Sequenced material: CD4+ or CD8+ T cells sorted from blood, taken in a trial of the OX40 agonist ivuxolimab. This TCR was sampled from an adult with an advanced solid tumor such as melanoma, head and neck, liver or kidney cancer. CDR3 nucleotides: TGTGCCAGTAGCCCGACAGGGGGTAATCAGCCCCAGCATTTT. This sequence encodes CASSPTGGNQPQHF.